This T cell receptor (beta chain) emerged from a study of PD-1 blockade in mismatch repair-deficient tumors. Study-wide points: Tumor-resident clones, often undetectable pretreatment in blood, expanded then contracted after pembrolizumab.

The length of the CDR3 is 13 residues. V lost 6 bases to trimming and J lost 7 bases; unmatched junction nucleotides: 8. Germline V gives CDR1 SQVTM, CDR2 ANQGSEA. A note on this clone: Antigen unknown.

Libraries were prepared by immunoSEQ multiplex PCR; TCRdb keeps only in-frame clonotypes and omits some of them. Of about 100,000 clones listed, under 90% are singletons. The sequence was collected from an adult with mismatch repair-deficient cancer. The source was peripheral blood, collected around 8 months after starting pembrolizumab. The chain links TRBV29-1 to TRBJ1-5; 8 nucleotides match TRBD1. This CDR3 reads CSVAQGAGQPQHF. The CDR3 nucleotides are TGCAGCGTCGCCCAGGGGGCGGGGCAGCCCCAGCATTTT.